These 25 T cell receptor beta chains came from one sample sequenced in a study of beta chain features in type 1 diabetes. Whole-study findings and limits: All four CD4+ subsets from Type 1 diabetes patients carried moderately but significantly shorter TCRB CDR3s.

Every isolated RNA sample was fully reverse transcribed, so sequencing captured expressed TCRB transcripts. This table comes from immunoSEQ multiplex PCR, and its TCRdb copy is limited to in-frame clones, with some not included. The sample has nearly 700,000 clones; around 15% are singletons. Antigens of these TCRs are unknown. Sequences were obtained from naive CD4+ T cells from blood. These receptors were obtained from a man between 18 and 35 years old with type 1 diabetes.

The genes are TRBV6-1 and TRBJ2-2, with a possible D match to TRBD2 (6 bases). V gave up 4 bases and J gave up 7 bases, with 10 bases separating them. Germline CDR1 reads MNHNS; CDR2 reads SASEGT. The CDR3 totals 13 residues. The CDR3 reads CASSGRGDGELFF. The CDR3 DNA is TGTGCCAGCAGTGGGAGGGGTGACGGGGAGCTGTTTTTT.

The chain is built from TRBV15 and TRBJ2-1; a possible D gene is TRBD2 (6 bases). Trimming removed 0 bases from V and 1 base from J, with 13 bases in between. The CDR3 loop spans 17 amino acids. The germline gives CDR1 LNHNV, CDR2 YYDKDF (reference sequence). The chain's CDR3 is CATSRDSTRGSYNEQFF. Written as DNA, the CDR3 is TGTGCCACCAGCAGAGATTCGACACGGGGGTCCTACAATGAGCAGTTCTTC.

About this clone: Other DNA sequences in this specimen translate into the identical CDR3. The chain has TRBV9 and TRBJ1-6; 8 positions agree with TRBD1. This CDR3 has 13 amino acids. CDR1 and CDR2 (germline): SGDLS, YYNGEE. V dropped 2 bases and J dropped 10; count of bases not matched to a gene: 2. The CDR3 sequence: CASSVGQGSPLHF. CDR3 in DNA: TGTGCCAGCAGCGTTGGACAGGGCTCACCCCTCCACTTT.

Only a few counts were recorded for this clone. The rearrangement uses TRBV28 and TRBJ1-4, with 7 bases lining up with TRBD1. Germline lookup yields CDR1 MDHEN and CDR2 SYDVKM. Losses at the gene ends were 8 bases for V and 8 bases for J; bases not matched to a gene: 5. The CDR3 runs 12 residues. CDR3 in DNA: TGTGCCAGCTGGGGACAGCAGGAAAAACTGTTTTTT. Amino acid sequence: CASWGQQEKLFF.

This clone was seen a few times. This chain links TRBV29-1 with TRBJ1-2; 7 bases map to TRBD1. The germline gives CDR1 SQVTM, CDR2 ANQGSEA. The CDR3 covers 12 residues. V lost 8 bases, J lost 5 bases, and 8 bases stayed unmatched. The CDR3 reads CSCPTGTYGYTF. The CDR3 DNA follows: TGCAGCTGTCCGACAGGGACTTATGGCTACACCTTC.

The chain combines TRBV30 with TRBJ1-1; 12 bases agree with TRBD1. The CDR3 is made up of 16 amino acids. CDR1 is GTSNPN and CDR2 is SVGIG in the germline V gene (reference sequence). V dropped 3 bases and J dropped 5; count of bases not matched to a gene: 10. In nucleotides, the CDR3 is TGTGCCTGGAGAGGTGGGACAGGGGGCCACCGGACTGAAGCTTTCTTT. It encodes CAWRGGTGGHRTEAFF. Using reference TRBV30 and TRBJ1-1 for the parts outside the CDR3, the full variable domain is SQTIHQWPATLVQPVGSPLSLECTVEGTSNPNLYWYRQAAGRGLQLLFYSVGIGQISSEVPQNLSASRPQDRQFILSSKKLLLSDSGFYLCAWRGGTGGHRTEAFFGQGTRLTVV.

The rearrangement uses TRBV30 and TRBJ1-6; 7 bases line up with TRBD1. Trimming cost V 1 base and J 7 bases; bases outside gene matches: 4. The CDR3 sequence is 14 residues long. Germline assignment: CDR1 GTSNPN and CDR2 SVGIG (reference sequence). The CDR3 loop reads CAWSGGQYNSPLHF. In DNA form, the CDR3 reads TGTGCCTGGAGTGGGGGACAGTACAATTCACCCCTCCACTTT.

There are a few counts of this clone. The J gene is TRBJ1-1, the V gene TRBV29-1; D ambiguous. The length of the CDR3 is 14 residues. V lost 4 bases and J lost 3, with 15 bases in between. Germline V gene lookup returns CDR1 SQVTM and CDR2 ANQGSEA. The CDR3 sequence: CSVGAGPRDTEAFF. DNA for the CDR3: TGCAGCGTTGGAGCAGGCCCCCGGGACACTGAAGCTTTCTTT.

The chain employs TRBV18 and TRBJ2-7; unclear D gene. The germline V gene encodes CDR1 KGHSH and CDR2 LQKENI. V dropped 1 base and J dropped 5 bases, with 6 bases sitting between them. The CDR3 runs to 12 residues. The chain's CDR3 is CASSPLKNEQYF. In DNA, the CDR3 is TGTGCCAGCTCACCACTTAAGAACGAGCAGTACTTC.

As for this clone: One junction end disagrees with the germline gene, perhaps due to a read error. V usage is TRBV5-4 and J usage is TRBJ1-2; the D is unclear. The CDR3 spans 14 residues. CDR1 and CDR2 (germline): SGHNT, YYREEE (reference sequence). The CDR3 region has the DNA TGTGCCAGCAGCTTGGTAGACGGTCTTATGGATATGGCCTTC. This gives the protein CASSLVDGLMDMAF.

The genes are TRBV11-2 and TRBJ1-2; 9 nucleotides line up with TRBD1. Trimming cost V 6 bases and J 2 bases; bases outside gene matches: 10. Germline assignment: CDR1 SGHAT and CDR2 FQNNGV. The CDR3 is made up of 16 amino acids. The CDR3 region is CASRHYGTGGNYGYTF. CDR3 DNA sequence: TGTGCCAGCAGACATTATGGCACAGGGGGCAACTATGGCTACACCTTC.

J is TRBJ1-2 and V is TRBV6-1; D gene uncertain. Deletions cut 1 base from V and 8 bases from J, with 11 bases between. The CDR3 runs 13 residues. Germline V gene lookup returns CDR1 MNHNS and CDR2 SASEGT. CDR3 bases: TGTGCCAGCAGTGAAGAATGGGGTGGCGGCTACACCTTC. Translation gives CASSEEWGGGYTF.

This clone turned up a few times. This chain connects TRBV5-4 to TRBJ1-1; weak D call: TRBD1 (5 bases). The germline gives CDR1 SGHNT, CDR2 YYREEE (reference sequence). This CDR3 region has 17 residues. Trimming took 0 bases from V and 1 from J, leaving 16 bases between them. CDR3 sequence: CASSLANLRASNTEAFF. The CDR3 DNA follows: TGTGCCAGCAGCTTGGCAAACCTCAGGGCCTCGAACACTGAAGCTTTCTTT.

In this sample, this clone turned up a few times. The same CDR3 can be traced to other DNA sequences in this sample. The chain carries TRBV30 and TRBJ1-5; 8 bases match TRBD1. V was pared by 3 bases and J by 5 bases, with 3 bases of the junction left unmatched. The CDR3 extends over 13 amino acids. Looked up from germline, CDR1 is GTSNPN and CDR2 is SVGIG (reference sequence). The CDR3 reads CAWRGQGDQPQHF. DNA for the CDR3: TGTGCCTGGAGAGGACAGGGAGATCAGCCCCAGCATTTT.

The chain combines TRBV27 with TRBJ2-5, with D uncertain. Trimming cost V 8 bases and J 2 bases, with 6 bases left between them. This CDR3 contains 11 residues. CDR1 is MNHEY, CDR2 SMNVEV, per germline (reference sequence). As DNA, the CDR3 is TGTGCCAGCGGGGTACAAGAGACCCAGTACTTC. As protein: CASGVQETQYF.

DNA for the CDR3: TGTGCCAGCAGCCCCCAGTCTGGCCAGGGGACTGAAGCTTTCTTT. Translated: CASSPQSGQGTEAFF. The chain uses TRBV9 and TRBJ1-1, with D perhaps matching TRBD1 (6 bases). Trimming left V 4 bases short and J 5 bases short, with 18 bases between. Looked up from germline, CDR1 is SGDLS and CDR2 is YYNGEE. The CDR3 has 15 residues.

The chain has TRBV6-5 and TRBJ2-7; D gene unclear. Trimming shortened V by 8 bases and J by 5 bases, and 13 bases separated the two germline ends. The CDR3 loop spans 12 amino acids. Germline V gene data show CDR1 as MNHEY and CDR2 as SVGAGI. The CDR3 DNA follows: TGTGCCAGCTCAAGCTCGATCCACGAGCAGTACTTC. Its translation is CASSSSIHEQYF.

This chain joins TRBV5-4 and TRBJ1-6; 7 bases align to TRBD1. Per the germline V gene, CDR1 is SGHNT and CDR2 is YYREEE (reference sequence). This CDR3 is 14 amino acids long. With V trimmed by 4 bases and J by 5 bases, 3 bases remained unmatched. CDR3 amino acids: CASSPGQNNSPLHF. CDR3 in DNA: TGTGCCAGCAGCCCGGGACAGAATAATTCACCCCTCCACTTT.

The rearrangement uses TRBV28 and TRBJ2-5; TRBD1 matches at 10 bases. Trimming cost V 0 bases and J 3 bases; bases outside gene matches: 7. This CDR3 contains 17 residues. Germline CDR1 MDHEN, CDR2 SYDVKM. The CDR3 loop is CASSLWKGQGNEETQYF. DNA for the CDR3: TGTGCCAGCAGTTTATGGAAGGGACAGGGGAACGAAGAGACCCAGTACTTC.

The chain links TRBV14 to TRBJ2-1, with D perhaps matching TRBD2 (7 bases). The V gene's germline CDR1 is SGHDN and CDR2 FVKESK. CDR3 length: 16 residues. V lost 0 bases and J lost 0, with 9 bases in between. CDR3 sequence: CASSQDRGASYNEQFF. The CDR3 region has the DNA TGTGCCAGCAGCCAAGATCGGGGGGCCTCCTACAATGAGCAGTTCTTC.

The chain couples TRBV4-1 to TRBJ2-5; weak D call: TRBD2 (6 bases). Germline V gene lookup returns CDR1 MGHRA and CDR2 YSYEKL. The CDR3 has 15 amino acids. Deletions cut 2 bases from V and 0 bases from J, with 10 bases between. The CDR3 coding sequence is TGCGCCAGCAGCCAAAGTGGGGGGAACCAAGAGACCCAGTACTTC. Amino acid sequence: CASSQSGGNQETQYF.

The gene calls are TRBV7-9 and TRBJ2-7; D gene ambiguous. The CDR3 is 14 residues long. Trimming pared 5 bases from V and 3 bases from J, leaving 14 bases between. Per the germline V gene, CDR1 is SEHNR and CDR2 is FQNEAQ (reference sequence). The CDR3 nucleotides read TGTGCCAGCAGCCCCGCTTTTGGCGGCTACGAGCAGTACTTC. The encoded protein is CASSPAFGGYEQYF.

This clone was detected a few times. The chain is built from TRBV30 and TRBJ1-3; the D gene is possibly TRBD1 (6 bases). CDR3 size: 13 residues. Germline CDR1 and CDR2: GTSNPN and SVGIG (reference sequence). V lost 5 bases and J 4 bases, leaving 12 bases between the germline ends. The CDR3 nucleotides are TGTGCCTGGGGACAGTATCCAGGAAACACCATATATTTT. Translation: CAWGQYPGNTIYF. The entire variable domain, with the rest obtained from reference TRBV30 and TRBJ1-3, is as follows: SQTIHQWPATLVQPVGSPLSLECTVEGTSNPNLYWYRQAAGRGLQLLFYSVGIGQISSEVPQNLSASRPQDRQFILSSKKLLLSDSGFYLCAWGQYPGNTIYFGEGSWLTVV.

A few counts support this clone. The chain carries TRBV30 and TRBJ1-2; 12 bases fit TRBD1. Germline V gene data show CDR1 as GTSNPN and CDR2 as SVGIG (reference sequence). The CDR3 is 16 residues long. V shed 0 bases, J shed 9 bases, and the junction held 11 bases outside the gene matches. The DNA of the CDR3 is TGTGCCTGGAGTGTATTACCGGGACAGGGGGCCGGGAGCTACACCTTC. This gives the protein CAWSVLPGQGAGSYTF.

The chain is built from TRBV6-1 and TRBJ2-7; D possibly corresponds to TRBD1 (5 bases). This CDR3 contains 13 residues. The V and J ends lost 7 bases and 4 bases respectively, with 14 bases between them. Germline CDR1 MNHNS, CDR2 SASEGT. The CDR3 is CASTLLREYEQYF. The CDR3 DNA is TGTGCCAGCACCTTACTCAGGGAATACGAGCAGTACTTC.